Each of the 32 T cell receptor beta chains below was sequenced from the same sample in a study of cytomegalovirus exposure and HLA in healthy donors. Vbeta (60) and Jbeta (13) primers were used in the PCR. Profiled with immunoSEQ multiplex PCR; TCRdb holds only in-frame clones, not every one. The sample records about 160,000 clones, over 80% being singletons. The sequenced material came from PBMCs. The source of these receptors is a girl aged 10 to 17 in good health and CMV-seropositive.

This chain connects TRBV7-2 to TRBJ1-2; D is unresolved. This CDR3 is 14 amino acids long. Germline V lookup: CDR1 SGHTA, CDR2 FQGNSA. Deletions cut 1 base from V and 4 bases from J, with 10 bases between. CDR3 DNA: TGTGCCAGCAGCTTAGGGCCCTCGGGCTATGGCTACACCTTC. Amino acid sequence: CASSLGPSGYGYTF.

This clone was seen a handful of times. This chain joins TRBV7-2 and TRBJ2-5; the match to TRBD2 covers 11 bases. The CDR3 has 16 residues. Germline V lookup: CDR1 SGHTA, CDR2 FQGNSA. V trimming: 5 bases; J trimming: 2 bases; junction bases outside the gene matches: 7. CDR3 in DNA: TGTGCCAGCAGCCCCCGACTAGCGGGAACTCAAGAGACCCAGTACTTC. Protein sequence: CASSPRLAGTQETQYF.

In its sample, this clone was seen once. The CDR3 reads CASSPRLAYPNEQFF. The DNA for the CDR3 is TGTGCCAGCAGCCCCCGACTAGCATATCCAAATGAGCAGTTCTTC. This chain joins TRBV9 and TRBJ2-1; 7 bases line up with TRBD2. The CDR3 is 15 amino acids. Germline V gene data show CDR1 as SGDLS and CDR2 as YYNGEE. After removal of 4 bases from V and 7 bases from J, the junction contained 11 bases not matched to a gene.

Details on this clone: At one of its ends the junction is not consistent with the germline gene, which may arise from a read error. The V and J genes are TRBV19 and TRBJ1-2; 7 bases agree with TRBD1. Germline V gene lookup returns CDR1 LNHDA and CDR2 SQIVND (reference sequence). The CDR3 sequence is 14 residues long. CDR3 coding DNA: TGTGCGAGTACTATGCAGGGGGATGGCTATGGCTACACCTTC. This encodes CASTMQGDGYGYTF.

In this sample, this clone turned up once. The CDR3 DNA sequence: TGTGCCAGCAGACCTGCCGGGACAGCCTACAATGAGCAGTTCTTC. Translation: CASRPAGTAYNEQFF. The chain uses TRBV6-5 and TRBJ2-1; the match to TRBD1 covers 7 bases. The CDR3 is 15 amino acids. Per the germline V gene, CDR1 is MNHEY and CDR2 is SVGAGI. V gave up 6 bases and J gave up 2 bases; unmatched junction bases: 7.

V gene TRBV11-2 combines with J gene TRBJ1-1; TRBD1 aligns across 7 bases. The CDR3 totals 13 residues. The germline V gene has CDR1 SGHAT and CDR2 FQNNGV. V dropped 2 bases and J dropped 10; count of bases not matched to a gene: 7. This chain's CDR3 is CASSLSAGGIAFF. The CDR3, as DNA: TGTGCCAGCAGCTTATCGGCAGGGGGAATAGCTTTCTTT.

This chain joins TRBV5-6 and TRBJ1-1; D gene uncertain. This CDR3 has 13 amino acids. V lost 1 base to trimming and J lost 8 bases, with 12 bases between them. Germline CDR1 reads SGHDT; CDR2 reads YYEEEE. Here the CDR3 reads CASSLLEASEAFF. The CDR3, as DNA: TGTGCCAGCAGCTTGCTTGAAGCTTCCGAAGCTTTCTTT.

This chain uses TRBV10-3 with TRBJ1-4; TRBD1 aligns across 7 bases. This CDR3 has 14 residues. The germline gives CDR1 ENHRY, CDR2 SYGVKD. The trim removed 0 bases at V and 8 bases at J, leaving 3 bases unmatched. The CDR3 is CAISESGGEEKLFF. CDR3 in DNA: TGTGCCATCAGTGAGTCAGGGGGCGAAGAAAAACTGTTTTTT.

The chain has TRBV2 and TRBJ2-1; perhaps TRBD2 as D (5 bases). V was clipped by 7 bases and J by 0 bases, with 13 bases between them. Germline V lookup: CDR1 SNHLY, CDR2 FYNNEI. The CDR3 has 15 residues. CDR3 residues: CASTEGRSSYNEQFF. DNA of the CDR3: TGTGCCAGCACCGAGGGTAGGAGCTCCTACAATGAGCAGTTCTTC.

J is TRBJ2-7 and V is TRBV4-2; TRBD2 agrees at 8 bases. CDR1 is LGHNA and CDR2 is YNFKEQ in the germline V gene. This CDR3 has 15 amino acids. The junction had 1 base not matched to a gene; V was cut back by 0 bases and J by 0 bases. In DNA, the CDR3 is TGTGCCAGCAGCCAAGACGGGACTAGCTCCTACGAGCAGTACTTC. It specifies CASSQDGTSSYEQYF.

The V and J genes are TRBV7-3 and TRBJ2-3; D perhaps matches TRBD2 (6 bases). Trimming left V 3 bases short and J 0 bases short, with 7 bases between. CDR1 and CDR2 (germline): SGHTA, FQGTGA. This CDR3 region has 14 residues. CDR3 region: CASSFGTSTDTQYF. The CDR3, as DNA: TGTGCCAGCAGCTTTGGGACTAGCACAGATACGCAGTATTTT.

The chain joins TRBV25-1 to TRBJ1-1; D is ambiguous. This CDR3 spans 11 amino acids. Germline V gene data show CDR1 as MGHDK and CDR2 as SYGVNS. V was shortened by 5 bases and J by 7 bases, with 8 bases between the two germline ends. The CDR3 is CASSRVGEAFF. CDR3 nucleotides: TGTGCCAGCAGTCGGGTTGGTGAAGCTTTCTTT.

This clone was seen more than once but under ten times. The chain has TRBV5-6 and TRBJ2-1; 12 nucleotides match TRBD2. CDR3 size: 15 residues. J gave up 8 bases and V 7 bases, and 10 bases lay outside the gene matches. Per germline, CDR1 SGHDT and CDR2 YYEEEE. The CDR3 sequence is CASLASGRAGYEQFF. CDR3 sequence (DNA): TGTGCCAGCCTTGCTAGCGGGAGGGCCGGCTATGAGCAGTTCTTC.

This clone was observed a handful of times. The rearrangement joins TRBV5-1 to TRBJ1-3, with 10 nucleotides matching TRBD1. Per germline, CDR1 SGHRS and CDR2 YFSETQ. The CDR3 has 17 residues. With 3 bases clipped from V and 1 base from J, the junction kept 7 bases outside the gene matches. The CDR3 spells CASSSAGTGASGNTIYF. CDR3 DNA sequence: TGCGCCAGCAGCTCCGCCGGGACAGGGGCGTCTGGAAACACCATATATTTT.

This clone came up once. An end of the junction differs from the germline gene, which may be a read error. The V gene is TRBV10-1, the J gene TRBJ1-5; tentative D call: TRBD1 (6 bases). The CDR3 consists of 15 residues. The germline V gene encodes CDR1 WNHNN and CDR2 SYGVQD (reference sequence). The CDR3 protein is CATSTGTLINQPQHF. The CDR3 nucleotides are TGCGCCACCAGTACCGGGACACTAATCAATCAGCCCCAGCATTTT.

This clone is a singleton in its sample. The chain employs TRBV6-5 and TRBJ2-1; D is unresolved. CDR1 is MNHEY, CDR2 SVGAGI, per germline. This CDR3 spans 11 amino acids. V lost 0 bases to trimming and J lost 8 bases, with 2 bases between them. This CDR3 reads CASSYSDEQFF. Written as DNA, the CDR3 is TGTGCCAGCAGTTACTCCGATGAGCAGTTCTTC.

The chain carries TRBV5-4 and TRBJ2-1; D perhaps matches TRBD2 (6 bases). This CDR3 comprises 13 residues. V shed 4 bases and J shed 9 bases, with 14 bases lying between them. The germline CDR1 and CDR2 sequences are SGHNT and YYREEE (reference sequence). The CDR3 loop is CASSLSRAGEQFF. CDR3 nucleotide sequence: TGTGCCAGCAGCCTATCTCGAGCGGGTGAGCAGTTCTTC.

This chain links TRBV7-2 with TRBJ2-7; TRBD2 might be the D (5 bases). Trimming shortened V by 4 bases and J by 7 bases, and 14 bases separated the two germline ends. The CDR3 is 13 amino acids. Germline lookup yields CDR1 SGHTA and CDR2 FQGNSA. The CDR3 spells CASSSGGLEEQYF. CDR3 DNA sequence: TGTGCCAGCAGCTCCGGCGGGCTGGAGGAGCAGTACTTC. The entire variable domain, with the rest obtained from reference TRBV7-2 and TRBJ2-7, is as follows: GAGVSQSPSNKVTEKGKDVELRCDPISGHTALYWYRQSLGQGLEFLIYFQGNSAPDKSGLPSDRFSAERTGGSVSTLTIQRTQQEDSAVYLCASSSGGLEEQYFGPGTRLTVT.

This clone showed up just once. This chain joins TRBV19 and TRBJ2-2, with TRBD1 matching over 7 bases. The V segment lost 5 bases and the J segment 4 bases; nucleotides outside the gene matches: 13. The V gene's germline CDR1 is LNHDA and CDR2 SQIVND (reference sequence). This CDR3 is built from 17 residues. The chain's CDR3 is CASSQGNRGSGTGELFF. In DNA form, the CDR3 reads TGTGCCAGTAGTCAGGGGAACAGGGGCTCGGGCACCGGGGAGCTGTTTTTT.

The V gene is TRBV5-4, the J gene TRBJ2-3; 10 nucleotides line up with TRBD2. The length of the CDR3 is 16 residues. The V gene end was trimmed by 5 bases and the J gene end by 2 bases; junction bases not matched to a gene: 8. CDR1 is SGHNT and CDR2 is YYREEE in the germline V gene (reference sequence). CDR3 bases: TGTGCCAGCAGTACCTATAGCGGGGGGTACACAGATACGCAGTATTTT. It is translated as CASSTYSGGYTDTQYF.

This chain links TRBV28 with TRBJ1-2; D is undetermined. Germline CDR1 reads MDHEN; CDR2 reads SYDVKM. V was trimmed by 4 bases and J by 8 bases, leaving 14 bases between them. The CDR3 sequence is 13 residues long. CDR3 sequence (DNA): TGTGCCAGCAGTTCCCGTCGGGGTGGGGGCTACACCTTC. This codes for CASSSRRGGGYTF.

The rearrangement joins TRBV6-1 to TRBJ1-5; no firm D call. Looked up from germline, CDR1 is MNHNS and CDR2 is SASEGT. CDR3 length: 14 amino acids. V was clipped by 2 bases and J by 2 bases, with 7 bases between them. The CDR3 reads CASSERGGNQPQHF. In DNA, the CDR3 is TGTGCCAGCAGTGAACGGGGTGGCAATCAGCCCCAGCATTTT.

The chain carries TRBV15 and TRBJ2-7, with D tentatively TRBD1 (6 bases). The CDR3 sequence is 15 residues long. V was cut by 0 bases and J by 2 bases, with 11 bases left in between. Germline lookup yields CDR1 LNHNV and CDR2 YYDKDF (reference sequence). The CDR3 region is CATSRDQGKTYEQYF. The CDR3 region has the DNA TGTGCCACCAGCAGAGACCAGGGGAAGACCTACGAGCAGTACTTC.

This sequence joins TRBV5-8 and TRBJ1-2; D remains ambiguous. The CDR3 extends over 13 amino acids. The V end was cut by 1 base, the J end by 6 bases, with 10 bases between. CDR1 SGHTS and CDR2 YDEGEE come from the germline V gene. Written as DNA, the CDR3 is TGTGCCAGCAGCTTGATTGTCACGGATGGCTACACCTTC. As protein: CASSLIVTDGYTF.

The rearrangement joins TRBV4-3 to TRBJ1-1; D perhaps matches TRBD1 (6 bases). The CDR3 extends over 15 amino acids. Trimming shortened V by 4 bases and J by 4 bases, and 16 bases separated the two germline ends. Germline assignment: CDR1 LGHNA and CDR2 YSLEER. The CDR3 reads CASSLSGEGVTEAFF. The CDR3 bases are TGCGCCAGCAGCCTCAGCGGGGAGGGGGTCACTGAAGCTTTCTTT.

The chain couples TRBV5-4 to TRBJ1-2; perhaps TRBD1 as D (6 bases). The CDR3 has 15 residues. The V gene's germline CDR1 is SGHNT and CDR2 YYREEE (reference sequence). The germline V and J ends were trimmed by 6 bases and 5 bases, with 20 bases remaining between them. CDR3 sequence reads: CASNEALRGNYGYTF. CDR3 DNA: TGTGCCAGCAACGAGGCCCTTAGGGGGAATTATGGCTACACCTTC.

This chain connects TRBV15 to TRBJ1-2, with D possibly TRBD1 on 5 matching bases. The V end lost 5 bases, the J end lost 4 bases, and 20 bases lay between the germline ends. The CDR3 extends over 16 amino acids. CDR1 and CDR2 from the germline V gene are LNHNV and YYDKDF (reference sequence). CDR3 region: CATSPIGAASSYGYTF. In DNA, the CDR3 is TGTGCCACCAGCCCCATAGGGGCGGCCTCTAGCTATGGCTACACCTTC.

This sequence joins TRBV10-3 and TRBJ2-1, with D hard to call. Germline CDR1 ENHRY, CDR2 SYGVKD. V lost 8 bases, J lost 5 bases, and 10 bases lay in between. The CDR3 runs to 12 residues. CDR3 amino acids: CAISQAHNEQFF. The CDR3, as DNA: TGTGCCATCTCGCAAGCTCACAATGAGCAGTTCTTC.

This rearrangement joins TRBV5-1 to TRBJ1-2, with D possibly matching TRBD1 (5 bases). The V gene's germline CDR1 is SGHRS and CDR2 YFSETQ. V was clipped by 0 bases and J by 7 bases, with 16 bases between them. The CDR3 is made up of 15 amino acids. Written as DNA, the CDR3 is TGCGCCAGCAGCTTGGCCCTCGGGGGATCGGTTGGCTACACCTTC. The encoded protein is CASSLALGGSVGYTF.

The chain uses TRBV2 and TRBJ1-5; D gene uncertain. CDR3 length: 14 residues. CDR1 is SNHLY and CDR2 is FYNNEI in the germline V gene. Trimming left V 3 bases short and J 3 bases short, with 9 bases between. The CDR3 nucleotides read TGTGCCAGCAGTGATCCAGGCCTCAATCAGCCCCAGCATTTT. Translating gives CASSDPGLNQPQHF.

J is TRBJ1-2 and V is TRBV14; D remains unclear. Between the trimmed V and J ends, which lost 1 base and 8 bases, there was a span of 11 bases. The V gene's germline CDR1 is SGHDN and CDR2 FVKESK. The CDR3 extends over 13 amino acids. CDR3: CASSQGSIYGYTF. Written as DNA, the CDR3 is TGTGCCAGCAGCCAAGGTAGTATCTACGGCTACACCTTC. Drawing the rest from reference TRBV14 and TRBJ1-2, the complete variable domain is EAGVTQFPSHSVIEKGQTVTLRCDPISGHDNLYWYRRVMGKEIKFLLHFVKESKQDESGMPNNRFLAERTGGTYSTLKVQPAELEDSGVYFCASSQGSIYGYTFGSGTRLTVV.

This rearrangement joins TRBV27 to TRBJ2-5; 9 bases match TRBD2. After removal of 0 bases from V and 4 bases from J, the junction contained 6 bases not matched to a gene. Germline-derived CDR1 and CDR2 are MNHEY and SMNVEV (reference sequence). This CDR3 has 16 residues. CDR3 DNA sequence: TGTGCCAGCAGTTTATCGGCGGGAGGGCCGGGAGAGACCCAGTACTTC. Protein: CASSLSAGGPGETQYF.